This TCR beta chain was identified during a study of blood T cell repertoires in COVID-19. Looking at the study overall: The origin of the acute and convalescent COVID-19 samples was the United States, Italy and Spain. Nucleic acid was either cDNA or gDNA, and it came from T cells, B-cell-depleted T cells, or PBMCs.

The CDR3 is made up of 16 amino acids. Trimming took off 5 bases at V and 2 bases at J, with 16 bases between the two ends. Germline lookup yields CDR1 LNHDA and CDR2 SQIVND (reference sequence). Authors' processing steps: Reference gene primer amplification in the assay estimated nucleated cell counts. Only in-frame clones appear in the TCRdb table, and some are missing; sequencing was by immunoSEQ multiplex PCR. V, J and clone size are taken as reported in that table, and D and trimming were inferred from the DNA itself. The sample yields 200,000 to 250,000 clones, 70% to 85% seen once. This TCR was sampled from a woman over 75 with active or convalescent COVID-19. The sequencing input was peripheral blood. V and J are TRBV19 and TRBJ1-5; tentative D call: TRBD1 (6 bases). In DNA, the CDR3 is TGTGCCAGTAGTGGGGACATGGGTATAGGCAATCAGCCCCAGCATTTT. Its translation is CASSGDMGIGNQPQHF.